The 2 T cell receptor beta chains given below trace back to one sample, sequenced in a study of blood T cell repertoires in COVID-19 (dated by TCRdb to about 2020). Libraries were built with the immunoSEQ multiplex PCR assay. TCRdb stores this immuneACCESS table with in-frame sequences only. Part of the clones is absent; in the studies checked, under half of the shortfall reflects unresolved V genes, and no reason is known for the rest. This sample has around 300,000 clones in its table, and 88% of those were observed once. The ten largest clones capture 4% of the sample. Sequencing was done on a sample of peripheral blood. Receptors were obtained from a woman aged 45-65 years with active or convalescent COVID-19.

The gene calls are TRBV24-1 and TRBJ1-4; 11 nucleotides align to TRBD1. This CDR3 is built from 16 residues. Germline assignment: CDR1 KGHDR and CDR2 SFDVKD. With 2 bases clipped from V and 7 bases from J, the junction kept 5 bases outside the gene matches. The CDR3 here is CATSDSGQGATEKLFF. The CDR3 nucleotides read TGTGCCACCAGTGATTCTGGACAGGGGGCAACTGAAAAACTGTTTTTT.

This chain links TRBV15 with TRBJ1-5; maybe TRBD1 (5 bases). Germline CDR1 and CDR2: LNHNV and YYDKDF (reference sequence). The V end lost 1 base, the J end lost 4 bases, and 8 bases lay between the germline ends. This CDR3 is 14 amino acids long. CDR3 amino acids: CATSRGRTNQPQHF. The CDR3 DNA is TGTGCCACCAGCAGAGGTCGGACAAATCAGCCCCAGCATTTT. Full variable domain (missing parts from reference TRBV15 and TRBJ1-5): DAMVIQNPRYQVTQFGKPVTLSCSQTLNHNVMYWYQQKSSQAPKLLFHYYDKDFNNEADTPDNFQSRRPNTSFCFLDIRSPGLGDTAMYLCATSRGRTNQPQHFGDGTRLSIL.